This T cell receptor (beta chain) was sequenced in a study of OX40 agonist ivuxolimab in advanced cancers. The wider study: Subjects had a mean age of 60 years, with a range of roughly 23 to 80; about 83% were male.

Measured with immunoSEQ multiplex PCR; TCRdb has only the in-frame clones, and not every one. The sample yields around 100,000 clones, roughly 90% seen once. The CDR3 totals 15 residues. The germline CDR1 and CDR2 sequences are SGHTA and FQGTGA. Trimming at V came to 6 bases and at J to 1 base, leaving 4 bases not matched to a gene. Broader study findings: On average, a greater number of expanded clones characterised CD8+ T cells relative to CD4+. There was clonal expansion of CD4+ and CD8+ blood T cells by week 6 at 0.1 to 3.0 mg/kg.

Turning to this clone: Its specificity is unknown.

V is TRBV7-3 and J is TRBJ2-3; 10 nucleotides line up with TRBD2. The receptor's source is an adult with an advanced solid tumor such as melanoma, head and neck, liver or kidney cancer. The sequencing here drew on CD4+ or CD8+ T cells sorted from blood, taken in a trial of the OX40 agonist ivuxolimab. The CDR3 reads CASRLTSGGTDTQYF. CDR3 bases: TGTGCCAGCAGGCTCACTAGCGGGGGCACAGATACGCAGTATTTT. The whole variable domain, remainder taken from reference TRBV7-3 and TRBJ2-3, is GAGVSQTPSNKVTEKGKYVELRCDPISGHTALYWYRQSLGQGPEFLIYFQGTGAADDSGLPNDRFFAVRPEGSVSTLKIQRTERGDSAVYLCASRLTSGGTDTQYFGPGTRLTVL.